This T cell receptor (beta chain) emerged from a study of blood T cell repertoires in COVID-19. The wider study: The United States, Italy and Spain provided the acute and convalescent COVID-19 samples.

Patients in Seattle were enrolled during active infection, then followed longitudinally. Authors' processing steps: Estimation of nucleated cell counts was performed using reference gene primer amplification. Sequencing was performed with immunoSEQ multiplex PCR; in TCRdb, only in-frame clones are kept and a portion is missing. V and J calls and clone size are those listed in that table; D and trimming were worked out from the DNA. The data show 450,000 or so clones, approximately 90% seen once. The CDR3 contains 17 residues. Trimming removed 1 base from V and 3 bases from J; junction bases left unmatched: 5. The germline gives CDR1 LGHNA, CDR2 YNFKEQ.

Input material: peripheral blood. The receptor's source is a young man with COVID-19, enrolled during active disease. The V call is TRBV4-2, the J call TRBJ2-1, with 11 bases lining up with TRBD2. The CDR3 reads CASSQGLAGGYYNEQFF. CDR3 in DNA: TGTGCCAGCAGCCAAGGGTTAGCGGGGGGGTACTACAATGAGCAGTTCTTC.